This T cell receptor beta chain was retrieved from a study of Graves' ophthalmopathy and Graves' hyperthyroidism. Overall study findings and caveats: Detected in blood as well were most expanded thyroid clonotypes with frequency above 0.001. Discriminating ophthalmopathy from stable hyperthyroidism, a 13-signature model attained a sensitivity of over 85% and a specificity of just under 84%.

This clonotype was recorded many times. Its antigen is as yet unknown. The authors amplified TCR beta CDR3 regions from RNA transcripts. RT-PCR was first run with HTBI primers, then multiplex PCR in a second round. Using its own MiXCR run on the multiplex PCR reads, TCRdb lists one record per CDR3 protein. The sample has approximately 210,000 distinct CDR3 sequences; under 25% are singletons. The sequence came from a woman aged 45-65 years with Graves' ophthalmopathy. Input material: peripheral blood.

The CDR3 reads CASTNQKPYGYTF. The CDR3 region has the DNA TGTGCCAGCACCAACCAGAAACCCTATGGCTACACCTTC. The chain couples TRBV12-3 or TRBV12-4 to TRBJ1-2; no clear D gene. The CDR3 covers 13 residues. Trimming took 7 bases from V and 4 from J, leaving 13 bases between them.